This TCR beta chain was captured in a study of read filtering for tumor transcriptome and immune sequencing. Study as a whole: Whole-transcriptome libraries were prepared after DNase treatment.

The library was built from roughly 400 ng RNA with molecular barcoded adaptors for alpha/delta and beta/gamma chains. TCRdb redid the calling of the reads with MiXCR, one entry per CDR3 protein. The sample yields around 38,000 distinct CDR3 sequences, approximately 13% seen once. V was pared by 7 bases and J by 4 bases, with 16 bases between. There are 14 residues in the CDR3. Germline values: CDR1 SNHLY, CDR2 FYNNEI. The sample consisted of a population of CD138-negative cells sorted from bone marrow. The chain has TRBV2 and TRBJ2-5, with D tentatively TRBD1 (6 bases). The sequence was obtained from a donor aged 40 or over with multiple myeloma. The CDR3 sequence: CASISQGVGETQYF. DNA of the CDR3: TGTGCCAGCATCTCACAGGGTGTAGGAGAGACCCAGTACTTC.